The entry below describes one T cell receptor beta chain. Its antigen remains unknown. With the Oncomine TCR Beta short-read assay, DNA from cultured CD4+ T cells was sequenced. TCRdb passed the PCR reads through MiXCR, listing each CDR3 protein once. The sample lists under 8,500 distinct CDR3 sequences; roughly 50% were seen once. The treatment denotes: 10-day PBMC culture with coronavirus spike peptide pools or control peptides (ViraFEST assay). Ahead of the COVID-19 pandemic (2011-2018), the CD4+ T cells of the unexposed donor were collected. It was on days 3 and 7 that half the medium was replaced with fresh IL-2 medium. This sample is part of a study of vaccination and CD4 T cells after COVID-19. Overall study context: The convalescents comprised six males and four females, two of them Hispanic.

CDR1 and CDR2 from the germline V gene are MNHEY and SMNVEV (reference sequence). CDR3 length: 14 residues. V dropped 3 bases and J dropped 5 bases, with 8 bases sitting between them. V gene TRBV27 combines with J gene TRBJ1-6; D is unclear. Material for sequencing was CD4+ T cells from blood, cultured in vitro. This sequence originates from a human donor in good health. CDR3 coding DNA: TGTGCCAGCAGTTTTTGGACGGATAATTCACCCCTCCACTTT. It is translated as CASSFWTDNSPLHF.